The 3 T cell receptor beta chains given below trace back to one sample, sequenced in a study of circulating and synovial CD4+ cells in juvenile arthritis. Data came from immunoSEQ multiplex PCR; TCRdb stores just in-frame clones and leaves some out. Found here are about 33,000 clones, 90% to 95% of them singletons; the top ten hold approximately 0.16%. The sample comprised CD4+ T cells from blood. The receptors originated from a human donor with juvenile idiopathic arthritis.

CDR3 in DNA: TGTGCCAGCAGTCTAATAATGGGCGGGGGGCGCGGTCGGTACGAGCAGTACTTC. This codes for CASSLIMGGGRGRYEQYF. The V call is TRBV28, the J call TRBJ2-7; 8 bases agree with TRBD2. With V trimmed by 5 bases and J by 4 bases, 19 bases remained unmatched. This CDR3 comprises 18 residues. Germline V gene data show CDR1 as MDHEN and CDR2 as SYDVKM.

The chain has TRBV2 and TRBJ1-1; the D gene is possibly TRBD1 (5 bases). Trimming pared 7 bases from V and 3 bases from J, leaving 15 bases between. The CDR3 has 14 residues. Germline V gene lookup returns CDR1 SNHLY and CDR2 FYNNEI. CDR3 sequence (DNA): TGTGCCAGCACTATGGGACTGTCCTACACTGAAGCTTTCTTT. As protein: CASTMGLSYTEAFF.

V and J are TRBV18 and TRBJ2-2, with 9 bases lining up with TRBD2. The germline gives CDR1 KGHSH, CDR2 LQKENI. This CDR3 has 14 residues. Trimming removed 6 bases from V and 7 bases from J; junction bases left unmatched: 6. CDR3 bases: TGTGCCAGCTCCCTGGGACTAGCCGGCGGGGAGCTGTTTTTT. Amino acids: CASSLGLAGGELFF.